This TCR beta chain was sequenced during a study of OX40 agonist ivuxolimab in advanced cancers. Study context: Dose-escalation cases comprised hepatocellular carcinoma, melanoma, renal cell or head and neck cancer. The study's findings and limits: Among T cells, CD8+ cells averaged more expanded clones than CD4+ cells.

Comments on this clone: The antigen remains undetermined.

Clones were sequenced by immunoSEQ multiplex PCR, and TCRdb holds only the in-frame ones, with some missing. The sample carries 55,000 to 70,000 clones, roughly 85% recorded once. The CDR3 loop spans 16 amino acids. V dropped 4 bases and J dropped 5; count of bases not matched to a gene: 9. Germline V gene lookup returns CDR1 LNHDA and CDR2 SQIVND (reference sequence). This clonotype originated in an adult with an advanced solid tumor such as melanoma, head and neck, liver or kidney cancer. The material sequenced was CD4+ or CD8+ T cells sorted from blood, taken in a trial of the OX40 agonist ivuxolimab. J is TRBJ2-5 and V is TRBV19, with 11 positions matching TRBD2. The CDR3 DNA follows: TGTGCCAGTAGTAGGCGGGTAGCGGGGGGGATGGAGACCCAGTACTTC. Protein sequence: CASSRRVAGGMETQYF.